This T cell receptor beta chain came from a study of patients and donors after allogeneic stem cell transplantation. Looked up from germline, CDR1 is DFQATT and CDR2 is SNEGSKA (reference sequence). The CDR3 extends over 15 amino acids. Each CDR3 protein is one row after TCRdb ran MiXCR on the RT-PCR reads. The sample records under 200,000 distinct CDR3 sequences, nearly 25% being singletons. The sample holds one count of this clonotype. The germline gene is not matched at one end of the junction; a read error may be the cause. The V gene is TRBV20-1, the J gene TRBJ1-4; D remains ambiguous. This TCR derives from a human donor who was either an allogeneic HSCT recipient or a stem cell or donor lymphocyte infusion donor (not recorded which). It is not recorded whose cells these are; they may come from a transplant donor. The sequencing input was blood, either unsorted or a sorted T cell fraction (not recorded which). The CDR3 region has the DNA TGCAATGCTAGAGATCCTACCAATGAATTTGAAAAACTGTTTTTT. Protein sequence: CNARDPTNEFEKLFF.